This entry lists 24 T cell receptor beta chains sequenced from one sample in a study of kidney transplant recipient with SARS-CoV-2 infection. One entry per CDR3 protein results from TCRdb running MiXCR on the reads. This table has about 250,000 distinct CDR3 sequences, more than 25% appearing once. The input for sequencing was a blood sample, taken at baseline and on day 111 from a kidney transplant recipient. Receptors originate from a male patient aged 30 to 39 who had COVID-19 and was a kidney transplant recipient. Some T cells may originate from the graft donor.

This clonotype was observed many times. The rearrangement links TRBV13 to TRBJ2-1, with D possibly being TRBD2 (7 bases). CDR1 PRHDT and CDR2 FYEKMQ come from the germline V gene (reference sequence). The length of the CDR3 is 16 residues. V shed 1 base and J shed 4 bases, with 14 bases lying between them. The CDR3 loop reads CASSLEGEGVYNEQFF. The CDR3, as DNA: TGTGCCAGCAGCTTAGAAGGGGAGGGGGTTTACAATGAGCAGTTCTTC.

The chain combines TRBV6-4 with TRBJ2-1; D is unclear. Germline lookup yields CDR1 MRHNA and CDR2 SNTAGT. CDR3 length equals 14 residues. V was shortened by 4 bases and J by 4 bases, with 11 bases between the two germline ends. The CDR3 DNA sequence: TGTGCCAGCAGTGTAGGCGTCGAGTACAATGAGCAGTTCTTC. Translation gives CASSVGVEYNEQFF.

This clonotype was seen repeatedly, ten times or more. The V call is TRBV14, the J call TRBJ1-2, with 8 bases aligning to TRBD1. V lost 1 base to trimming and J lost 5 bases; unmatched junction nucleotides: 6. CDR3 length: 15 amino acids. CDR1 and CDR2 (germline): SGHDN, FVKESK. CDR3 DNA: TGTGCCAGCAGCCAAGGAAAGGACAGGGTATATGGCTACACCTTC. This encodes CASSQGKDRVYGYTF. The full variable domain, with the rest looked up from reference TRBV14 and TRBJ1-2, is EAGVTQFPSHSVIEKGQTVTLRCDPISGHDNLYWYRRVMGKEIKFLLHFVKESKQDESGMPNNRFLAERTGGTYSTLKVQPAELEDSGVYFCASSQGKDRVYGYTFGSGTRLTVV.

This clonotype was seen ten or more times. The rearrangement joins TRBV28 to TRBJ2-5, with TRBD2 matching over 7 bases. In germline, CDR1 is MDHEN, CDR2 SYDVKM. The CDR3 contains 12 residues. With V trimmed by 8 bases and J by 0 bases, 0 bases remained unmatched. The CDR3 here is CASGTNQETQYF. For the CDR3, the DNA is TGTGCCAGCGGGACTAACCAAGAGACCCAGTACTTC.

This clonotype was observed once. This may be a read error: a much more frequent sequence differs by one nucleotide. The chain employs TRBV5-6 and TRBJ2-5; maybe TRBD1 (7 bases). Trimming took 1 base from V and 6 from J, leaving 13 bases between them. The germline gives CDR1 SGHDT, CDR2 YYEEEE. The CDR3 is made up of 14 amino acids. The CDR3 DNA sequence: TGTGCCAGCAGCTTGAGTGCAGGGGGGAAGACCCAGTACTTC. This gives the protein CASSLSAGGKTQYF.

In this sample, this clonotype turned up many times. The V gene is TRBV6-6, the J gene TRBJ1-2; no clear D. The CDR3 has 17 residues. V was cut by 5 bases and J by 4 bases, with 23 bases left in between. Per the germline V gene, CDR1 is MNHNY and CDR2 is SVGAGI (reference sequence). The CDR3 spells CASSECIGGRKTYGYTF. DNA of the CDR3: TGTGCCAGCAGTGAATGTATAGGTGGGAGAAAGACCTATGGCTACACCTTC.

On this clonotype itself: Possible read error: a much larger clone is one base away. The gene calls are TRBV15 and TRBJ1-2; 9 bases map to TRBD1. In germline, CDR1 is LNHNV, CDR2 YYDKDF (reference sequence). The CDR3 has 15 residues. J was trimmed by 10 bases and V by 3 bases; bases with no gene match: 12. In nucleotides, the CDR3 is TGTGCCACCAGCAGCCTGACCGGGACAGGGAAGGACTACACCTTC. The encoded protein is CATSSLTGTGKDYTF.

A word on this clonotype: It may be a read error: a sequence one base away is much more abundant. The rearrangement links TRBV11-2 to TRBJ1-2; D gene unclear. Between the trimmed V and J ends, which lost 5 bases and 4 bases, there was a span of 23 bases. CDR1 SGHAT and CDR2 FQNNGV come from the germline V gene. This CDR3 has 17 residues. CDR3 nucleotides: TGTGCCAGCAGCAAGATCTCAGCAAGCAGAAAGACCTATGGCTACACCTTC. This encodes CASSKISASRKTYGYTF.

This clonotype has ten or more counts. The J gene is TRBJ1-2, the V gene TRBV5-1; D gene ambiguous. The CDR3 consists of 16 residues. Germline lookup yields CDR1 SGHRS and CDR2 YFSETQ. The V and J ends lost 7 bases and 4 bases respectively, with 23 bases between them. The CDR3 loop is CASFFKSVRKTYGYTF. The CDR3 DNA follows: TGCGCCAGCTTTTTTAAATCGGTTCGAAAGACCTATGGCTACACCTTC.

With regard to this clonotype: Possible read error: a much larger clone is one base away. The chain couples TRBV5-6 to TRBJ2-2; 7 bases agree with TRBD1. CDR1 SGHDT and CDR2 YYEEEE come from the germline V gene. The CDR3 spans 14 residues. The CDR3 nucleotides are TGTGCCAGCAGCTTTCCGGGACAGACCGGGGAGCCGTTTTTT. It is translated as CASSFPGQTGEPFF.

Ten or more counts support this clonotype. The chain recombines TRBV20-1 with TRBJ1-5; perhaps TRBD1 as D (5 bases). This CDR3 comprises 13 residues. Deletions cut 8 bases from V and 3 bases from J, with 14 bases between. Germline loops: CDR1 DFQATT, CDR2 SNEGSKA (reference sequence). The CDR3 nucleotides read TGCAGTTCAAGGGCAGGGAACAATCAGCCCCAGCATTTT. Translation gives CSSRAGNNQPQHF.

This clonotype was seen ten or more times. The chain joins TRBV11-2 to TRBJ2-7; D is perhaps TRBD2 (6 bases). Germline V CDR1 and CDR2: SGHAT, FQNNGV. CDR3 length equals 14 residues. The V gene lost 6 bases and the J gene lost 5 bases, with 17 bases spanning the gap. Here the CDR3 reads CASRVGTGSDEQYF. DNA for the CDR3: TGTGCCAGCAGGGTCGGGACTGGTTCGGACGAGCAGTACTTC.

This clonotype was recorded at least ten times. The CDR3 here is CASSHRAGTGDGYTF. CDR3 nucleotides: TGTGCCAGCAGCCACAGAGCCGGGACAGGGGATGGCTACACCTTC. The chain uses TRBV3-1 and TRBJ1-2, with 10 bases fitting TRBD1. The CDR3 contains 15 residues. Germline loops: CDR1 LGHDT, CDR2 YNNKEL (reference sequence). V was clipped by 3 bases and J by 6 bases; unmatched bases: 7.

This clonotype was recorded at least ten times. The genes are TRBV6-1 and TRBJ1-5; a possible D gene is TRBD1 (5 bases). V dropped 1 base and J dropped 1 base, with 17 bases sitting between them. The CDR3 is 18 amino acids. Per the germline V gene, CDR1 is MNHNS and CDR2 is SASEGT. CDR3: CASSEVHWGRASNQPQHF. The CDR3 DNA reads TGTGCCAGCAGTGAAGTTCACTGGGGCAGGGCCAGCAATCAGCCCCAGCATTTT.

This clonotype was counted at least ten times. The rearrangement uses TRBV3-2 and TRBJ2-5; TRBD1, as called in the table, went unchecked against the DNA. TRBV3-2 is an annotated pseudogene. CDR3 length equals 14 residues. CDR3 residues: CASSPRTGVETQYF. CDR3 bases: TGTGCCAGCAGCCCTCGGACAGGGGTAGAGACCCAGTACTTC.

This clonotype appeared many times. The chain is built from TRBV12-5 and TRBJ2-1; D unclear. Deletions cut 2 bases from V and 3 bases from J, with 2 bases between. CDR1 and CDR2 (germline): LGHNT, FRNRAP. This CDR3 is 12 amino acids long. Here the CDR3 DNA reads TGTGCTAGTGGTTTGTTCTACAATGAGCAGTTCTTC. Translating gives CASGLFYNEQFF. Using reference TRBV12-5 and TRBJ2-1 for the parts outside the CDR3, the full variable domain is DARVTQTPRHKVTEMGQEVTMRCQPILGHNTVFWYRQTMMQGLELLAYFRNRAPLDDSGMPKDRFSAEMPDATLATLKIQPSEPRDSAVYFCASGLFYNEQFFGPGTRLTVL.

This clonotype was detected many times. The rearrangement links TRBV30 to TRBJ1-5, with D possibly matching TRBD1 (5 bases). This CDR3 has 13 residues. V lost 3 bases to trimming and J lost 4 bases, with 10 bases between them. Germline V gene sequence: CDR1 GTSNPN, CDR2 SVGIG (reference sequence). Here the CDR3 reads CAWSGTTNQPQHF. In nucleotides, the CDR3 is TGTGCCTGGAGCGGGACTACAAATCAGCCCCAGCATTTT.

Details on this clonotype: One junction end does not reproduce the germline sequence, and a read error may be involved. The chain's CDR3 is CVSSLEPRGLKDAGELFF. In nucleotides, the CDR3 is TGTGTCAGCAGCTTAGAACCTCGTGGACTCAAGGACGCCGGGGAGCTGTTTTTT. This chain connects TRBV11-2 to TRBJ2-2; TRBD2 might be the D (5 bases). Germline CDR1 is SGHAT and CDR2 is FQNNGV. The CDR3 totals 18 residues.

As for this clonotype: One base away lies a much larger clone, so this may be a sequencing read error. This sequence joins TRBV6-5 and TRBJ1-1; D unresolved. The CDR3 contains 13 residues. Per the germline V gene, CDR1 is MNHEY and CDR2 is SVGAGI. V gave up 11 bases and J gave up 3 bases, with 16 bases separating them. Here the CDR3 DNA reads TGTGCCGGCAAGGTTAACGGTCACACTGAAGCTTTCTTT. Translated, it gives CAGKVNGHTEAFF.

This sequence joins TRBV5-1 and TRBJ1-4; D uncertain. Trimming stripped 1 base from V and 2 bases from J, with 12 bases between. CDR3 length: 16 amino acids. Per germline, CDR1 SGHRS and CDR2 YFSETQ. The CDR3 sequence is CASSLFGVGTNEKLFF. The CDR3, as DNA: TGCGCCAGCAGCTTGTTTGGGGTGGGGACTAATGAAAAACTGTTTTTT.

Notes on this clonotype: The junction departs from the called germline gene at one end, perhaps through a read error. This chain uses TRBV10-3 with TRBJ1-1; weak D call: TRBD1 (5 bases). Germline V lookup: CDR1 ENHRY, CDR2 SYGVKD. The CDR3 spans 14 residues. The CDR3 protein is CAIGDRGYTAEAFF. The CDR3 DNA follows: TGTGCCATCGGTGATCGGGGGTATACGGCTGAAGCTTTCTTT.

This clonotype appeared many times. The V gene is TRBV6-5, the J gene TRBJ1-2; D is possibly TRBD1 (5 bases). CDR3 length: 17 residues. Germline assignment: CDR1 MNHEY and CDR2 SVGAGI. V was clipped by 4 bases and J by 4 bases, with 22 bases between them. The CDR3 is CASSLPRECRKTYGYTF. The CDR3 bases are TGTGCCAGCAGTTTGCCCAGGGAATGTAGAAAGACCTATGGCTACACCTTC.

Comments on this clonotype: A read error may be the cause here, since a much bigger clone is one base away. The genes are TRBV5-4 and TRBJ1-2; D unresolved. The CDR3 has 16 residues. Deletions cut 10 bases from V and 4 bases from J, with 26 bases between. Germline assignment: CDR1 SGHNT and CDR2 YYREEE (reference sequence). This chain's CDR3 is CAGVNHVPGKTYGYTF. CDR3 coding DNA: TGTGCCGGCGTAAATCACGTACCAGGAAAGACCTATGGCTACACCTTC.

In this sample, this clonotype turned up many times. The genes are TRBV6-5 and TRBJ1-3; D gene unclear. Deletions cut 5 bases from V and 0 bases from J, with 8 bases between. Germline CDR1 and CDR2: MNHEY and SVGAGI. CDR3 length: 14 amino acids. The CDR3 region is CASSTLVSGNTIYF. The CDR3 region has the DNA TGTGCCAGCAGTACCCTCGTCTCTGGAAACACCATATATTTT.